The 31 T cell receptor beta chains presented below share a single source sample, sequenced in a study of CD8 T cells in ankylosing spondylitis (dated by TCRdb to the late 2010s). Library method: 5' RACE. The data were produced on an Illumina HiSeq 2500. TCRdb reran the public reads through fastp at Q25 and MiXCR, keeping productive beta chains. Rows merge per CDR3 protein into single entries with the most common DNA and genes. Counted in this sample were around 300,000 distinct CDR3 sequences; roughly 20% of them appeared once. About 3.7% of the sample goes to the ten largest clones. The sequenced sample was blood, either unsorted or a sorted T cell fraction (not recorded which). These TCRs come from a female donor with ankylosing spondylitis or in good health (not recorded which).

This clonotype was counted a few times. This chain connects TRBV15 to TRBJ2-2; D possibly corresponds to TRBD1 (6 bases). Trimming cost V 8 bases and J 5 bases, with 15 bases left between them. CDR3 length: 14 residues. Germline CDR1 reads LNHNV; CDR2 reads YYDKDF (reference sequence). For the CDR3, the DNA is TGTGCCACCGGCCGGGACACCCGGACCGGGGAGCTGTTTTTT. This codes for CATGRDTRTGELFF. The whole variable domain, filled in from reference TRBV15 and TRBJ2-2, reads DAMVIQNPRYQVTQFGKPVTLSCSQTLNHNVMYWYQQKSSQAPKLLFHYYDKDFNNEADTPDNFQSRRPNTSFCFLDIRSPGLGDTAMYLCATGRDTRTGELFFGEGSRLTVL.

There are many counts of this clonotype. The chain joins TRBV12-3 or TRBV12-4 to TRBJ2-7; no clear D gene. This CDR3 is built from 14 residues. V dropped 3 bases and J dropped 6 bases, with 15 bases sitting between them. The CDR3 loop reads CASSFGKAIGEQYF. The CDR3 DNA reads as TGTGCCAGCAGTTTTGGAAAGGCCATAGGCGAGCAGTACTTC.

The CDR3 DNA is TGTGCCAGCACCAAGAGGTGGGGGAGCCTCCTTCACGAGCAGTACTTC. It yields the protein CASTKRWGSLLHEQYF. This chain connects TRBV6-2 or TRBV6-3 to TRBJ2-7, with D possibly being TRBD1 or TRBD2 (5 bases each). The CDR3 has 16 amino acids. Trimming removed 7 bases at V and 5 bases at J, with 24 bases between. The germline V gene encodes CDR1 MNHEY and CDR2 SVGEGT.

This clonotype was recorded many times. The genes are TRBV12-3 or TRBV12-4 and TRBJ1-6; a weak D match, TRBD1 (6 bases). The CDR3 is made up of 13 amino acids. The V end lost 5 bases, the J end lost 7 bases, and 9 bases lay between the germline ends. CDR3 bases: TGTGCCAGCAGTCGACAGGAGAATTCACCCCTCCACTTT. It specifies CASSRQENSPLHF.

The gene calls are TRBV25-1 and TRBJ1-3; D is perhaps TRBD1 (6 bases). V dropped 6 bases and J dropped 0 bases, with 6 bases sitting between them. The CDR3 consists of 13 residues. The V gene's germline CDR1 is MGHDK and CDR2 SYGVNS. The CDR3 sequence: CASRDSSGNTIYF. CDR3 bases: TGTGCCAGCAGGGACAGCTCTGGAAACACCATATATTTT.

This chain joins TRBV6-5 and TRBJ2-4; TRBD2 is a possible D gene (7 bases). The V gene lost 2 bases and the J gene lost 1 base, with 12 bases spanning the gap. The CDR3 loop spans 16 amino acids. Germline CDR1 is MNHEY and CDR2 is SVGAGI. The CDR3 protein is CASSYGGAGAKNIQYF. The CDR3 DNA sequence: TGTGCCAGCAGTTACGGGGGGGCTGGGGCCAAAAACATTCAGTACTTC.

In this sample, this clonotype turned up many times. CDR3 nucleotides: TGTGCCAGCAGTTCCACTCAGGGCCCCTACAATGAGCAGTTCTTC. The encoded protein is CASSSTQGPYNEQFF. The gene calls are TRBV7-2 and TRBJ2-1, with TRBD1 as a possible D gene (5 bases). From germline, CDR1 is SGHTA and CDR2 FQGNSA. The CDR3 has 15 residues. V lost 6 bases to trimming and J lost 2 bases, with 14 bases between them.

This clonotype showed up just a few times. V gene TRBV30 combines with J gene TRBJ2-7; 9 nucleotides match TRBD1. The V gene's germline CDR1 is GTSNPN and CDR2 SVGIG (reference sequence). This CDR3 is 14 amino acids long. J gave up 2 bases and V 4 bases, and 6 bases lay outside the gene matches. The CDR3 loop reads CAWTTGTGTYEQYF. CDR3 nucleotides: TGTGCCTGGACAACCGGGACAGGGACCTACGAGCAGTACTTC.

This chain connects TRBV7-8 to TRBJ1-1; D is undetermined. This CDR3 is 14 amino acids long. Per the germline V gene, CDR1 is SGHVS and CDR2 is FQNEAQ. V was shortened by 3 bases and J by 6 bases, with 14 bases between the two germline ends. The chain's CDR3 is CASSLTGIGAEAFF. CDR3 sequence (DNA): TGTGCCAGCAGCTTGACTGGGATTGGGGCTGAAGCTTTCTTT. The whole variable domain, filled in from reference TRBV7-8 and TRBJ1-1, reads GAGVSQSPRYKVAKRGQDVALRCDPISGHVSLFWYQQALGQGPEFLTYFQNEAQLDKSGLPSDRFFAERPEGSVSTLKIQRTQQEDSAVYLCASSLTGIGAEAFFGQGTRLTVV.

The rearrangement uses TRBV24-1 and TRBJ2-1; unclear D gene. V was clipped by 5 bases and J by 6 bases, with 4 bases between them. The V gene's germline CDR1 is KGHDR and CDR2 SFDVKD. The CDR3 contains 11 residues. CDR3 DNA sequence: TGTGCCACCAGTGCGGGCAATGAGCAGTTCTTC. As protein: CATSAGNEQFF.

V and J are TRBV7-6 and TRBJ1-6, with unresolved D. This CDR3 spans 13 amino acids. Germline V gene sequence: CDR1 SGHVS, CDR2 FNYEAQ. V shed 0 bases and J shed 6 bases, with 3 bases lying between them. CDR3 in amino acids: CASSLASNSPLHF. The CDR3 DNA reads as TGTGCCAGCAGCTTAGCCAGTAATTCACCCCTCCACTTT.

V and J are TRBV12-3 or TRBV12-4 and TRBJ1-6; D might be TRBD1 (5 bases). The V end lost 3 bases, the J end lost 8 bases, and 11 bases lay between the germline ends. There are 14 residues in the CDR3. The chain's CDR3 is CASSLAGYDSPLHF. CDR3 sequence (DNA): TGTGCCAGCAGTTTGGCAGGGTATGATTCACCCCTCCACTTT.

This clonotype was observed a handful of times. The chain's CDR3 is CASISSGRRDEQFF. The DNA of the CDR3 is TGTGCCAGCATCTCGAGCGGGAGACGAGATGAGCAGTTCTTC. The rearrangement uses TRBV5-6 and TRBJ2-1; TRBD2 matches at 8 bases. Germline V lookup: CDR1 SGHDT, CDR2 YYEEEE. V was pared by 6 bases and J by 8 bases, with 10 bases of the junction left unmatched. The CDR3 has 14 amino acids.

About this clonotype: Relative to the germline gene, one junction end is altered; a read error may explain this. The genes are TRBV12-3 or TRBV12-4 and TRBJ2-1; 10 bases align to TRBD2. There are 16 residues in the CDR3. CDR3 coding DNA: TGTGCCAGCAGTTTAGGTCGGACTAGCGGCTACAATGAGGAGTTCTTC. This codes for CASSLGRTSGYNEEFF.

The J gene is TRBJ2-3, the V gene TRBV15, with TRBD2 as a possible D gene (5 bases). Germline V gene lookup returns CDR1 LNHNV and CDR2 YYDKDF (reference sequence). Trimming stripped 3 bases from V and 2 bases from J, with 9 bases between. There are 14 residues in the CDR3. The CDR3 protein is CATSSGLTTDTQYF. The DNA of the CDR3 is TGTGCCACCAGCAGCGGACTTACCACAGATACGCAGTATTTT.

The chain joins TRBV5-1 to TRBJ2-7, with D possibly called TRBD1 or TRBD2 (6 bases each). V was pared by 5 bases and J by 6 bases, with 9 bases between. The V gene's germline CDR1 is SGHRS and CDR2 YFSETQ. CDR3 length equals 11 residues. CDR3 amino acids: CASRSGAEQYF. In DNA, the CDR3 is TGCGCCAGCAGGTCGGGGGCCGAGCAGTACTTC.

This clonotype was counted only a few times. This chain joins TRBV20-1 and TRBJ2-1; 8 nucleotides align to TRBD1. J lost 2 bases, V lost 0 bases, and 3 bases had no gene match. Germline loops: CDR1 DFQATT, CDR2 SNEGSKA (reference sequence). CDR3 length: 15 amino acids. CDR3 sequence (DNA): TGCAGTGCTAGAGATCTGGGACAGGCCTACAATGAGCAGTTCTTC. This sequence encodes CSARDLGQAYNEQFF.

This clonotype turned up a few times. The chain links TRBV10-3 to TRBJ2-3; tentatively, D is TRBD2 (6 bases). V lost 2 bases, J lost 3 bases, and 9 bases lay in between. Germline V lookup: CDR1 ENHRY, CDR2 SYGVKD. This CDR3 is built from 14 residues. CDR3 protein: CAISERGGTDTQYF. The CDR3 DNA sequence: TGTGCCATCAGTGAGAGGGGAGGTACAGATACGCAGTATTTT.

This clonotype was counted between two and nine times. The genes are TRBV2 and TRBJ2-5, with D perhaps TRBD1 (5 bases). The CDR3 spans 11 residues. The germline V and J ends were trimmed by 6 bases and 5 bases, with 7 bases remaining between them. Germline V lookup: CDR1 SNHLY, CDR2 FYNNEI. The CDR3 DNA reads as TGTGCCAGCAGAGGGGTGGAGACCCAGTACTTC. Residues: CASRGVETQYF.

CDR3 residues: CASSDLAGQETQYF. The DNA for the CDR3 is TGTGCCAGCAGCGACCTAGCGGGCCAAGAGACCCAGTACTTC. The rearrangement uses TRBV9 and TRBJ2-5; 8 bases are a match to TRBD2. The CDR3 has 14 residues. The ends lost 3 bases at V and 1 base at J; junction bases unmatched: 2. Germline CDR1 reads SGDLS; CDR2 reads YYNGEE.

The CDR3 DNA follows: TGCAGTGCTAGCTTTACAGGGGGGACTGAAGCTTTCTTT. Its protein product is CSASFTGGTEAFF. V is TRBV20-1 and J is TRBJ1-1, with 8 bases aligning to TRBD1. The CDR3 contains 13 residues. Germline CDR1 reads DFQATT; CDR2 reads SNEGSKA (reference sequence). After removal of 3 bases from V and 5 bases from J, the junction contained 5 bases not matched to a gene.

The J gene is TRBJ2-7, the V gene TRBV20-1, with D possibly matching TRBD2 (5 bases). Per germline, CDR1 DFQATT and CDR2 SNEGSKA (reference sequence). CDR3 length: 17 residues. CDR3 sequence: CSSRPHRGSVVYDEQYF. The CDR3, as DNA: TGCAGCTCTCGACCGCATCGGGGTTCAGTGGTCTACGACGAGCAGTACTTC.

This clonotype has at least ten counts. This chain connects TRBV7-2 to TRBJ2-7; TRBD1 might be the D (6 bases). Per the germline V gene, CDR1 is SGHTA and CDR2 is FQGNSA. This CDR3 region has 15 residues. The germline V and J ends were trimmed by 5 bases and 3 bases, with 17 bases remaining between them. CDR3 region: CASSPQGHVSYEQYF. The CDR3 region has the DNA TGTGCCAGCAGCCCACAGGGCCATGTCAGCTACGAGCAGTACTTC.

CDR3 sequence (DNA): TGTGCCAGCAGCACCCCTAAACTAGCGCCAAGTGGCCCCTACGAGCAGTACTTC. It encodes CASSTPKLAPSGPYEQYF. The chain has TRBV7-8 and TRBJ2-7; TRBD2 matches at 7 bases. The CDR3 extends over 18 amino acids. V shed 5 bases, J shed 2 bases, and the junction held 18 bases outside the gene matches. Germline V gene lookup returns CDR1 SGHVS and CDR2 FQNEAQ.

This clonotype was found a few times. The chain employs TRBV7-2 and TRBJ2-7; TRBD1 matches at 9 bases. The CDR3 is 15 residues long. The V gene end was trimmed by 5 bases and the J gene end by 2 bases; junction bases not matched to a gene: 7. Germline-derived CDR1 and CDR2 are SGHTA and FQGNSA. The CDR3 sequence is CASSTRTGVPYEQYF. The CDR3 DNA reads TGTGCCAGCAGCACCCGGACAGGGGTGCCCTACGAGCAGTACTTC.

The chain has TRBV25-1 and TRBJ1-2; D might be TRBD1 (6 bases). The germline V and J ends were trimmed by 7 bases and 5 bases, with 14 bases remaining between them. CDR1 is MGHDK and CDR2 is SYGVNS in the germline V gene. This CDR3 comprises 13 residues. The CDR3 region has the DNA TGTGCCAGCACAATACAGGGAGGGTATGGCTACACCTTC. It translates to CASTIQGGYGYTF.

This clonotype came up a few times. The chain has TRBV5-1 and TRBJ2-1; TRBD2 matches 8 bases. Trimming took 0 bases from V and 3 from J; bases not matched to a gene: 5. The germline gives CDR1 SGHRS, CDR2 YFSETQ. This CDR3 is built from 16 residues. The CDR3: CASSLGLSGSYNEQFF. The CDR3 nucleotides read TGCGCCAGCAGCTTGGGCTTAAGCGGGAGCTACAATGAGCAGTTCTTC.

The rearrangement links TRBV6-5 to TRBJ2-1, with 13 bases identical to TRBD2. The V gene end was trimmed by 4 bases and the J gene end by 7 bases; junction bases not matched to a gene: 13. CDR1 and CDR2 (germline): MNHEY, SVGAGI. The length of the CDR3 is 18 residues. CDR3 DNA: TGTGCCAGCAGTTTCTACAGGAGACCGGGACTAGCGGGAAATGAGCAGTTCTTC. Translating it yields CASSFYRRPGLAGNEQFF.

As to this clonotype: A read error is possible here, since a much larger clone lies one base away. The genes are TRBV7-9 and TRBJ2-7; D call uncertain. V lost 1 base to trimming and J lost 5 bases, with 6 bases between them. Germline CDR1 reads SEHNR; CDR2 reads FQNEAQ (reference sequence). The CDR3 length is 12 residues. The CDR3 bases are TGTGCCAGCAGCTTAGGGCAGAACGAGCAGTACTTC. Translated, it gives CASSLGQNEQYF.

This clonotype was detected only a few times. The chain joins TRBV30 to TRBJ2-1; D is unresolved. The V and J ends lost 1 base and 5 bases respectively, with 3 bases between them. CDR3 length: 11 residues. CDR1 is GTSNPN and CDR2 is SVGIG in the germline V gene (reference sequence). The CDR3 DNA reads TGTGCCTGGAGTGCAAACAATGAGCAGTTCTTC. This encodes CAWSANNEQFF.

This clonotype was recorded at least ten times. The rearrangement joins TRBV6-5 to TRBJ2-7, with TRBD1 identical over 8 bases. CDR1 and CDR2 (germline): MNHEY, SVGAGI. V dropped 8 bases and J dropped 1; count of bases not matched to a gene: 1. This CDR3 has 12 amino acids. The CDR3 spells CASGQGSYEQYF. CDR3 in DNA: TGTGCCAGCGGACAGGGTTCCTACGAGCAGTACTTC.